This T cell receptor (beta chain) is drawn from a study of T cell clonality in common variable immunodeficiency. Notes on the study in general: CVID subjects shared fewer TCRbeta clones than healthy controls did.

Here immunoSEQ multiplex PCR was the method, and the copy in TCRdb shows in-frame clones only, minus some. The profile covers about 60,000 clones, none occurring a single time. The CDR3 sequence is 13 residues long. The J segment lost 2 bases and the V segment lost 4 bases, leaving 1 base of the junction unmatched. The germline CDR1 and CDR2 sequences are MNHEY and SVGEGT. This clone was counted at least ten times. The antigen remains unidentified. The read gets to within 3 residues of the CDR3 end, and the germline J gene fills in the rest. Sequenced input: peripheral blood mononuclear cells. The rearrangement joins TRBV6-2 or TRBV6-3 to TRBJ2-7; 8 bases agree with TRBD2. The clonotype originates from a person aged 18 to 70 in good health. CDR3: CASSWGLAYEQYF. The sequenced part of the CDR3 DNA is TGTGCCAGCAGTTGGGGACTAGCCTACGAG.